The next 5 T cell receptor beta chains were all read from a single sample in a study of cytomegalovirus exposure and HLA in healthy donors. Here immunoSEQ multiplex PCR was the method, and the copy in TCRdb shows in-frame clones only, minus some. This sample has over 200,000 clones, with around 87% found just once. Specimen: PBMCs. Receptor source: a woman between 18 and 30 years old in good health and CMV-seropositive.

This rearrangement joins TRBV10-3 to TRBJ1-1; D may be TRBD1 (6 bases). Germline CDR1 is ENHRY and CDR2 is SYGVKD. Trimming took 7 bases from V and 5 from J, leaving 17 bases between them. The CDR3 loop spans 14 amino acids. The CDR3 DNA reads TGTGCCATCACCAGGACAGTAGACGCGACTGAAGCTTTCTTT. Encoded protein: CAITRTVDATEAFF.

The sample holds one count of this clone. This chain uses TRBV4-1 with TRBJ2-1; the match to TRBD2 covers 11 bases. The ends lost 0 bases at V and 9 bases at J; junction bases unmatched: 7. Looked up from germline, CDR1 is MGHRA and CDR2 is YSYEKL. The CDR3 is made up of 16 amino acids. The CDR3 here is CASSQDTSGSSIEQFF. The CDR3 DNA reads TGCGCCAGCAGCCAAGACACTAGCGGGAGTTCTATTGAGCAGTTCTTC.

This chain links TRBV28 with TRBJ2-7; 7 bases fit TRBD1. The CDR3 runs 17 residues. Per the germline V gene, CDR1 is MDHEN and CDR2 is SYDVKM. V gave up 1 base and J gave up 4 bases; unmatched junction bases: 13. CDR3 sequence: CASSLLVGQGDPYEQYF. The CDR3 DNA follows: TGTGCCAGCAGTTTATTAGTAGGGCAGGGGGACCCTTACGAGCAGTACTTC.

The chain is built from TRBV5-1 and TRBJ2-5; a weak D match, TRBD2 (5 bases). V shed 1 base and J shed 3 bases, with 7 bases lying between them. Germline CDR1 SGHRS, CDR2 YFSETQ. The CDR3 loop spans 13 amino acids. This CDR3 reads CASSLKREETQYF. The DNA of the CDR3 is TGCGCCAGCAGCTTGAAGAGGGAAGAGACCCAGTACTTC.

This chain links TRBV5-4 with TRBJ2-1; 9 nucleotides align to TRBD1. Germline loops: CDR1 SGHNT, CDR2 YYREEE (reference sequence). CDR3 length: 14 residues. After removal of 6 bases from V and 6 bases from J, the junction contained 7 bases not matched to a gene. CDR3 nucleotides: TGTGCCAGCACGGACAGGGGCGCGGGCAATGAGCAGTTCTTC. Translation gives CASTDRGAGNEQFF. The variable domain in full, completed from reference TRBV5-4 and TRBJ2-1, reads ETGVTQSPTHLIKTRGQQVTLRCSSQSGHNTVSWYQQALGQGPQFIFQYYREEENGRGNFPPRFSGLQFPNYSSELNVNALELDDSALYLCASTDRGAGNEQFFGPGTRLTVL.